The present entry profiles one T cell receptor beta chain with its context. This table comes from immunoSEQ multiplex PCR, and its TCRdb copy is limited to in-frame clones, with some not included. The sample yields some 79,000 clones, approximately 94% seen once. The data were obtained in a study of technical replicates of blood from a handful of donors. With 4 bases clipped from V and 0 bases from J, the junction kept 7 bases outside the gene matches. Germline lookup yields CDR1 MNHNS and CDR2 SASEGT. The CDR3 consists of 18 residues. This chain joins TRBV6-1 and TRBJ2-1, with 12 bases fitting TRBD2. The clonotype originates from a human donor in good health. The material sequenced was T cells isolated from PBMCs. CDR3 sequence: CASSVTSGSLSSYNEQFF. DNA for the CDR3: TGTGCCAGCAGTGTGACTAGCGGGAGTCTTAGCTCCTACAATGAGCAGTTCTTC.